This entry is about one T cell receptor (beta chain). Its antigen specificity is not known. Base quality data are lacking; no much larger clone is found one base away. The data are from a study of T cell responses to AZD1222 COVID-19 vaccine (dated by TCRdb to the early 2020s). Some background on the complete study: A total of 230 to 250 trial participants underwent TCR sequencing, of whom more than 200 had received two doses of AZD1222 and some 25 had received two doses of the MenACWY control vaccine. Trial participants were enrolled by age into 18-55, 56-69 and 70-plus year subgroups, with approximately 150, 28 and 58 TCR-sequenced participants respectively. Study-level results and caveats: Reportedly, almost half of the unique spike-specific TCRs recognized epitopes lying outside the regions that are mutated in the B.1.351 and B.1.1.7 variants. The whole spike protein was spanned by vaccine-associated CD4 TCRs, and dominant responses were seen in regions 160-218 and 743-854. Because no day 14 peak-response samples were available, the repertoires could be characterized only after the peak T cell response. The 56-69-year group was small, and its depth increase did not reach significance, likely because of low power. Conclusions about previously exposed vaccinees are limited, since just a handful of AZD1222 recipients were seropositive for SARS-CoV-2 at baseline. Spike-specific TCR breadth and depth rose significantly after two AZD1222 doses compared with day 0 and with MenACWY recipients. Participants were mostly white British, with more females than males. The authors suggested clonal diversity may have been underestimated.

Read against the paper, the sample's time point label means: about 28 days (+/-7) after the second vaccine dose. AZD1222 recipients whose second dose came at about 4 weeks and those whose second dose came at about 12 weeks were combined into one group, since spike-specific TCR depth and breadth did not differ between the two schedules. The vaccinee samples were drawn from two UK trials, COV001 and COV002, one of which was a single-blind randomized controlled phase 2/3 trial testing AZD1222 (ChAdOx1 nCoV-19) in healthy adults. Trial participant PBMC samples were collected at day 0 and day 28 after the second dose for TCRbeta chain sequencing. According to the germline V gene, CDR1 reads SNHLY and CDR2 reads FYNNEI. For this chain, trimming is 6 bases at the V end and 0 bases at the J end, and the number of junction bases without a gene match is 4. Reading from cysteine to phenylalanine, the CDR3 counts 14 amino acids. CDR3 DNA only is kept here, 42 bases in frame from base 1.

The CDR3 regions of human TCRbeta chains were analyzed by immunosequencing. The original methods were these. Repertoire TCRs were checked for matches against a reference library of SARS-CoV-2-specific TCRs that had been generated using the MIRA antigen-specificity platform. Breadth was defined as the fraction of unique TCRs that were SARS-CoV-2-associated, and depth was defined as the fraction of total T cells that were SARS-CoV-2-associated. Using the MIRA data, each spike-specific TCR was mapped to the spike region that the TCR reacts to and placed in a CD4 or CD8 class. Log10-transformed breadth and depth values were compared by one-way ANOVA with Sidak's multiple comparisons tests. Sourced from immuneACCESS, this table was stored by TCRdb with only in-frame sequences that have V and J called. A share of the clones is absent; for the studies checked, an unresolved V gene accounts for under half, and the remainder has no known explanation. The D gene and trimming were derived from the DNA, and the V and J assignments and clone size from that table. The sample includes about 120,000 clones, with around 87% observed a single time. The leading ten clones occupy roughly 2.7% of the sample.

This specimen consisted of peripheral blood, obtained 28 days after the second AZD1222 dose. The chain links TRBV2 with TRBJ1-1, with TRBD1 identical over 7 junction bases. This clonotype originated in an adult who received the AZD1222 COVID-19 vaccine. The nucleotide sequence is given as TGTGCCAGCAGCGTGACAGGGCTGAACACTGAAGCTTTCTTT. The resulting protein is CASSVTGLNTEAFF.